This TCR beta chain was sequenced in a study of Ad26.COV2.S vaccination and SARS-CoV-2 variants. Turning to the study itself: Ad26.COV2.S, an intramuscular injection, was given once or twice 56 days apart.

Clones were sequenced by immunoSEQ multiplex PCR, and TCRdb holds only the in-frame ones, with some missing. This sample has almost 400,000 clones; about 89% occur once, and the top ten carry about 2%. Trimming took 2 bases from V and 1 from J, leaving 15 bases between them. The CDR3 is 18 amino acids. Germline CDR1 and CDR2: SGHAT and FQNNGV. The treatment was: 15 to 20 received Ad26.COV2.S at low or high dose, single or two shots; about 5 received placebo; per-sample allocation not given. Collection of samples fell on day 63 after the first vaccine or placebo injection. The source material was peripheral blood, sampled in a trial of Ad26.COV2.S vaccine versus placebo. The receptor was isolated from a person aged 18 to 59 who received the Ad26.COV2.S COVID-19 vaccine or a placebo. The chain combines TRBV11-2 with TRBJ1-6; D call uncertain. Written as DNA, the CDR3 is TGTGCCAGCAGCTTATTTGGTCGGAAGAGGTCCTATAATTCACCCCTCCACTTT. Its translation is CASSLFGRKRSYNSPLHF.